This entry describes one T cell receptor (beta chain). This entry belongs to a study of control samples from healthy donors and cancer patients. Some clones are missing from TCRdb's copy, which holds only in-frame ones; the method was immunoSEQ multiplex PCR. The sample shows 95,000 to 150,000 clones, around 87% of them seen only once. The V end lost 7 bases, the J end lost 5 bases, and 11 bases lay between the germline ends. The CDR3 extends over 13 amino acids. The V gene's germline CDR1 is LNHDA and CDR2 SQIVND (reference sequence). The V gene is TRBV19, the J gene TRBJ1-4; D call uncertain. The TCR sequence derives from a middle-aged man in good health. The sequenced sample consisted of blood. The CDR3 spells CASIARENEKLFF. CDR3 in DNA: TGTGCCAGTATAGCCAGAGAGAATGAAAAACTGTTTTTT.